Listed below are T cell receptor beta chains from one sample, sequenced in a study of early T cells in non-severe SARS-CoV-2 infection. TCRdb itself ran the 5' RACE reads through MiXCR, one entry per CDR3 protein. The sample holds around 76,000 distinct CDR3 sequences, about 11% seen once. Sequenced input: whole blood. These receptors all come from an adult who was a healthcare worker with PCR-confirmed SARS-CoV-2 infection or an uninfected control (not recorded which). CDR3s leave out the opening cysteine and the closing phenylalanine or tryptophan. The D gene is left open where the match is weak.

>14|TRBD2|TRBV6-2/TRBV6-3|TRBJ2-3
ASSPRGLAGPHTQY
>13|TRBD2|TRBV20-1|TRBJ2-2
SARPGLAVSGELF
>14|TRBD2|TRBV11-2|TRBJ2-5
ASSLGLAGREETQY
>11|.|TRBV12-3/TRBV12-4|TRBJ2-7
ASRPDLTYEQY
>9|.|TRBV12-3/TRBV12-4|TRBJ2-3
ASTSTDTQY
>11|.|TRBV7-6|TRBJ2-1
ASSPGVYNEQF
>12|TRBD1|TRBV27|TRBJ2-7
ASRARGQGYEQY
>14|.|TRBV4-1|TRBJ1-2
ASTLRIIGQYEGYT
>11|.|TRBV29-1|TRBJ1-2
SGALGQRGGYT
>14|.|TRBV24-1|TRBJ2-1
ATSDERANSYNEQF
>8|.|TRBV6-8|TRBJ2-7
VSPSCEQY
>12|.|TRBV7-2|TRBJ2-7
ASSLQVLNYEQY
>9|.|TRBV7-8|TRBJ2-3
ASSLIGTQY
>17|TRBD2|TRBV11-3|TRBJ2-5
ASSPGGLAGAYVGETQY
>14|TRBD1|TRBV12-3/TRBV12-4|TRBJ1-2
ASSQTPGQGGGGYT
>13|.|TRBV7-8|TRBJ1-6
ASSPPGGGGSPLH
>13|.|TRBV6-1|TRBJ2-7
ASNPTASNNYEQY
>12|.|TRBV20-1|TRBJ2-4
SAREDEAKNIQY
>10|.|TRBV5-1|TRBJ1-1
ASSLDLTEAF
>13|.|TRBV5-1|TRBJ2-3
ASSLGGSVTDTQY
>14|TRBD2|TRBV7-2|TRBJ2-3
ASSLDPAGGRDTQY
>13|.|TRBV11-2|TRBJ2-5
ASSVNSRSQETQY
>13|.|TRBV7-8|TRBJ2-3
ASSLAGHYTDTQY
>13|.|TRBV7-9|TRBJ2-3
ASSGEGENTDTQY
>13|.|TRBV6-4|TRBJ2-3
ASSDSIGGADTQY
>13|TRBD1|TRBV6-5|TRBJ2-3
ASTQGDVGTDTQY
>14|TRBD2|TRBV20-1|TRBJ2-1
SARDRGGSSYNEQF
>13|.|TRBV11-2|TRBJ2-7
ASSNWDIRFYEQY
>12|.|TRBV4-1|TRBJ2-1
ASSQVGGSDEQF
>13|.|TRBV7-2|TRBJ1-4
ASSLGGTTNEKLF
>13|TRBD1|TRBV6-5|TRBJ2-7
ASRLARGTGYEQY
>11|.|TRBV12-3/TRBV12-4|TRBJ2-7
ASSLGVVHEQY
>14|.|TRBV11-2|TRBJ2-7
ASSFEGGTSSYEQY
>12|.|TRBV30|TRBJ2-5
AWSQRTAKETQY
>11|TRBD1|TRBV30|TRBJ1-2
AWSSGQGDGYT
>13|.|TRBV10-3|TRBJ2-1
AISRRGEQGNEQF